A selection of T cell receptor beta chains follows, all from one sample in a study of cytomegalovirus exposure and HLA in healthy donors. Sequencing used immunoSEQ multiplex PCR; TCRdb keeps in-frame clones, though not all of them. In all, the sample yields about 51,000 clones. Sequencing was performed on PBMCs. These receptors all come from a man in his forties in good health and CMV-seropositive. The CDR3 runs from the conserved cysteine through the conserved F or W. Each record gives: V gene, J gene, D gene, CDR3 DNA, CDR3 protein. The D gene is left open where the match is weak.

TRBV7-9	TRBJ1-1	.	TGTGCCAGCAGCCTGACAGGAATGAACACTGAAGCTTTCTTT	CASSLTGMNTEAFF
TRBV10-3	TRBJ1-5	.	TGTGCCATCAGCCCAGATAGCAATCAGCCCCAGCATTTT	CAISPDSNQPQHF
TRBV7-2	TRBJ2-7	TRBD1	TGTGCCAGCAGCCGGACAGGGGTCGACGAGCAGTACTTC	CASSRTGVDEQYF
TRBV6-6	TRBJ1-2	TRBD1	TGTGCCAGCAGCCCGACAGGGGACAACTATGGCTACACCTTC	CASSPTGDNYGYTF
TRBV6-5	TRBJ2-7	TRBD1	TGTGCCAGCAGTTCCTACAGGGGGCAGCACGAGCAGTACTTC	CASSSYRGQHEQYF
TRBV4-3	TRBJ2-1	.	TGCGCCAGCAGCCACCGAGCGACAGGCAGCTCCTACAATGAGCAGTTCTTC	CASSHRATGSSYNEQFF
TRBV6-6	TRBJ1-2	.	TGTGCCAGCCGGCCGGAGAACTATGGCTACACCTTC	CASRPENYGYTF
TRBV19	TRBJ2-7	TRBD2	TGTGCCAGTAGTGCCGGGGTAGCGGGGTACGAGCAGTACTTC	CASSAGVAGYEQYF
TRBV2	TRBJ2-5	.	TGTGCCAGCAGTGAAAGGCAGGGGCAGACCCAGTACTTC	CASSERQGQTQYF
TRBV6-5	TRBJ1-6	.	TGTGCCAGCAGTTTGACAGAAGCTAATTCACCCCTCCACTTT	CASSLTEANSPLHF
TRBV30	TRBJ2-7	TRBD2	TGTGCCTCCACCGGGACTAGCGGGAGTGGGTACGAGCAGTACTTC	CASTGTSGSGYEQYF
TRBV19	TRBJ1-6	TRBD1	TGTGCCACTATGGGACAGGGCGATTCACCCCTCCACTTT	CATMGQGDSPLHF
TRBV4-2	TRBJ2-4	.	TGTGCCAGCAGCCTCGGCGGGGACGGAGAAAACATTCAGTACTTC	CASSLGGDGENIQYF
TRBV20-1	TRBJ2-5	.	TGCAGCCATCAGAGGGAGGAGACCCAGTACTTC	CSHQREETQYF
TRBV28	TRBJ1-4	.	TGTGCCAGCAGTCCTTTCGTCCGTGAAAAACTGTTTTTT	CASSPFVREKLFF
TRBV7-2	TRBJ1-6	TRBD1	TGTGCCAGCAGCTCAACAGGGGGGAATTCACCCCTCCACTTT	CASSSTGGNSPLHF
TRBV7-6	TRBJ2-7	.	TGTGCCAGCAGCATTAGCGGCTACGAGCAGTACTTC	CASSISGYEQYF
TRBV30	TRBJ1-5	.	TGTGCCTGGGAGAGTAGCCCCGATCAGCCCCAGCATTTT	CAWESSPDQPQHF
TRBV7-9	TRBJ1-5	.	TGTGCCAGCAGCTTACAGGGGCAGCCCCAGCATTTT	CASSLQGQPQHF
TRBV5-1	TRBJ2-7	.	TGCGCCAGCAGCTCGGACCCAGCGGGCGACGAGCAGTACTTC	CASSSDPAGDEQYF
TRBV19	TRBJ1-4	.	TGTGCCAGTAGTATTGGACTCAAGTTGGGTGAAAAACTGTTTTTT	CASSIGLKLGEKLFF
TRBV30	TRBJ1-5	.	TGTGCCTGGAGTTCCCAGTCTAGCAATCAGCCCCAGCATTTT	CAWSSQSSNQPQHF
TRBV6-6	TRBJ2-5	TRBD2	TGTGCCAGCAGTTACCAGACGGGAGGACAAGAGACCCAGTACTTC	CASSYQTGGQETQYF
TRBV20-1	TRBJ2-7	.	TGCAGTGCTAGAATAGTAGAGCAGTACTTC	CSARIVEQYF
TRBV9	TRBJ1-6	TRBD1	TGTGCCAGCAGCGACCGACAGGGTGAAGGTAATTCACCCCTCCACTTT	CASSDRQGEGNSPLHF
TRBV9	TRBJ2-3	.	TGTGCCAGCAGCGTAAGCGGTAGCACAGATACGCAGTATTTT	CASSVSGSTDTQYF